A selection of T cell receptor beta chains follows, all from one sample in a study of CD8+ T cells in alopecia areata. Clones were read by immunoSEQ multiplex PCR, and TCRdb kept only the in-frame ones, dropping some. The repertoire has 95,000 to 100,000 clones, 60% of them found once; the top ten carry around 15%. Sequenced here: CD8+ T cells sorted from blood, sampled at roughly week 58, from a patient treated with tofacitinib. The receptors here all came from a human donor with alopecia areata. The CDR3 runs from the conserved cysteine through the conserved F or W. D genes are given only for firm matches. Part of the rows lack a size; the others show once, few, many or a class for expanded clones.

d_gene	j_gene	v_gene	abundance	CDR3aa	CDR3nt
.	TRBJ2-3	TRBV6-6	.	CASSTGTGGYTDTQYF	TGTGCCAGCAGTACCGGCACCGGGGGCTACACAGATACGCAGTATTTT
.	TRBJ2-3	TRBV13	few	CASSQAVGEDTQYF	TGTGCCAGCAGTCAGGCAGTCGGGGAGGATACGCAGTATTTT
.	TRBJ2-3	TRBV19	few	CASSIRANRELADTQYF	TGTGCCAGTAGTATAAGGGCAAACAGGGAGCTCGCAGATACGCAGTATTTT
.	TRBJ2-2	TRBV7-2	.	CASSGYTGELFF	TGTGCCAGCAGCGGATACACCGGGGAGCTGTTTTTT
.	TRBJ2-3	TRBV4-2	.	CASSQVSGGHTQYF	TGTGCCAGCAGCCAAGTATCGGGGGGCCATACGCAGTATTTT
.	TRBJ1-2	TRBV27	few	CASSPSGIRGYTF	TGTGCCAGCAGTCCATCGGGGATTCGTGGCTACACCTTC
.	TRBJ1-4	TRBV19	.	CASRQGEKLFF	TGTGCCAGTAGGCAAGGAGAAAAACTGTTTTTT
TRBD1	TRBJ2-1	TRBV10-1	.	CASSEVGRGYNEQFF	TGCGCCAGCAGTGAGGTCGGCAGGGGGTACAATGAGCAGTTCTTC
TRBD2	TRBJ2-1	TRBV7-6	.	CASSSPGLLYNEQFF	TGTGCCAGCAGCTCTCCGGGACTACTTTACAATGAGCAGTTCTTC
.	TRBJ2-2	TRBV9	.	CASNGGTAPTGELFF	TGTGCCAGCAACGGCGGGACAGCCCCAACCGGGGAGCTGTTTTTT
.	TRBJ2-4	TRBV29-1	.	CSALQKNIQYF	TGCAGCGCATTACAGAAAAACATTCAGTACTTC
TRBD1	TRBJ2-1	TRBV27	.	CASSLGTGVGEQFF	TGTGCCAGCAGTTTGGGGACAGGGGTAGGAGAGCAGTTCTTC
.	TRBJ2-1	TRBV7-9	.	CASSFDSGTANNEQFF	TGTGCCAGCAGCTTTGACTCCGGGACTGCTAACAATGAGCAGTTCTTC
.	TRBJ2-2	TRBV30	.	CAWRDTEHNTGELFF	TGTGCCTGGAGAGATACAGAGCACAACACCGGGGAGCTGTTTTTT
.	TRBJ1-2	TRBV6-6	.	CASSSYSGESSGYTF	TGTGCCAGCAGTTCGTACTCAGGGGAGTCCTCTGGCTACACCTTC
.	TRBJ1-5	TRBV27	.	CASSLSWGLNQPQHF	TGTGCCAGCAGTTTATCATGGGGACTCAATCAGCCCCAGCATTTT
.	TRBJ2-2	TRBV5-6	.	CASSSDRNTGELFF	TGTGCCAGCAGTTCCGACCGGAACACCGGGGAGCTGTTTTTT
.	TRBJ2-1	TRBV5-6	.	CASNLRGWRYNEQFF	TGTGCCAGCAACCTAAGAGGGTGGCGCTACAATGAGCAGTTCTTC
.	TRBJ1-1	TRBV21-1	.	CASSVWDGSTDTEAFF	TGTGCCAGCAGCGTGTGGGACGGTTCCACGGACACTGAAGCTTTCTTT
TRBD1	TRBJ2-7	TRBV7-9	.	CASSSPGQESSYEQYF	TGTGCCAGCAGCTCCCCGGGACAGGAGAGCTCCTACGAGCAGTACTTC
.	TRBJ2-7	TRBV14	few	CASSQVQGNYEQYF	TGTGCCAGCAGCCAAGTACAGGGAAATTACGAGCAGTACTTC
.	TRBJ1-1	TRBV15	.	CATSTGPPNTEAFF	TGTGCCACCAGCACTGGACCGCCGAACACTGAAGCTTTCTTT
.	TRBJ2-3	TRBV6-6	.	CASSRPRNTQYF	TGTGCCAGCAGCCGCCCCCGAAATACGCAGTATTTT
.	TRBJ2-3	TRBV7-9	.	CASSVRGGGNF	TGTGCCAGCTCGGTGAGAGGGGGCGGGAATTTT
.	TRBJ2-4	TRBV6-9	.	CASRYAGPPLDAQYF	TGTGCCAGCAGGTATGCCGGGCCTCCTTTAGACGCTCAGTACTTC
.	TRBJ2-5	TRBV10-3	.	CATVRDTAPGETQYF	TGTGCCACGGTCCGGGACACCGCCCCGGGGGAGACCCAGTACTTC
TRBD2	TRBJ2-1	TRBV4-2	.	CASSQLTSGEGNEQFF	TGTGCCAGCAGCCAACTAACTAGCGGGGAGGGCAATGAGCAGTTCTTC
TRBD2	TRBJ2-1	TRBV11-2	.	CASSLTPGLAAYNEQFF	TGTGCCAGCAGCCTAACCCCGGGACTAGCGGCCTACAATGAGCAGTTCTTC